This T cell receptor beta chain emerged from a study of CD8 T cells in Susac syndrome. It was with random hexamers that about 0.45 to 1 ug RNA was reverse transcribed. TCRdb re-derived calls from the immunoSEQ multiplex PCR reads in MiXCR, one entry per CDR3 protein. This sample has about 150,000 distinct CDR3 sequences; about 95% occur once, and the top ten carry roughly 0.16%. The V and J ends lost 3 bases and 3 bases respectively, with 5 bases between them. CDR3 length: 13 residues. Looked up from germline, CDR1 is SEHNR and CDR2 is FQNEAQ (reference sequence). V and J are TRBV7-9 and TRBJ2-2; no clear D. Sequencing used CD8+ T cells from PBMCs. The TCR originated in a human donor with multiple sclerosis. CDR3 region: CASSFLDTGELFF. For the CDR3, the DNA is TGTGCCAGCAGCTTCTTGGACACCGGGGAGCTGTTTTTT.